The 29 T cell receptor beta chains reported below all come from one sample, sequenced in a study of early stage breast cancer tumors. Some clones are missing from TCRdb's copy, which holds only in-frame ones; the method was immunoSEQ multiplex PCR. The data contain fewer than 30,000 clones, around three quarters of them seen just once; the ten biggest clones take up about 13%. Sequencing used blood. Receptors originate from a person between 55 and 69 years old with breast cancer.

This chain links TRBV18 with TRBJ2-5; weak D call: TRBD2 (6 bases). The CDR3 spans 15 residues. CDR1 is KGHSH, CDR2 LQKENI, per germline. V lost 3 bases and J lost 7, with 18 bases in between. CDR3 coding DNA: TGTGCCAGCTCACCGGTTAACGGGAGCCCCGGGACCCAGTACTTC. It yields the protein CASSPVNGSPGTQYF.

This clone was found a few times. This chain joins TRBV28 and TRBJ1-5; D not resolved. The CDR3 loop spans 13 amino acids. Germline V gives CDR1 MDHEN, CDR2 SYDVKM. V dropped 3 bases and J dropped 4 bases, with 7 bases sitting between them. Here the CDR3 DNA reads TGTGCCAGCAGTTTCGACGGGAATCAGCCCCAGCATTTT. Translating it yields CASSFDGNQPQHF.

The gene calls are TRBV6-9 and TRBJ1-3, with D perhaps matching TRBD1 (5 bases). The CDR3 spans 17 residues. The germline gives CDR1 MNHGY, CDR2 SVAAGI. V was clipped by 4 bases and J by 0 bases, with 16 bases between them. CDR3 in amino acids: CASSSKTESVSGNTIYF. In DNA, the CDR3 is TGTGCCAGCAGTTCAAAGACAGAATCTGTCTCTGGAAACACCATATATTTT.

The chain combines TRBV20-1 with TRBJ2-5; TRBD2 is a possible D gene (5 bases). The CDR3 has 11 residues. Germline V CDR1 and CDR2: DFQATT, SNEGSKA (reference sequence). Deletions cut 6 bases from V and 2 bases from J, with 7 bases between. The CDR3 nucleotides read TGCAGTGCCGGGATACAAGAGACCCAGTACTTC. This gives the protein CSAGIQETQYF.

The chain is built from TRBV11-3 and TRBJ2-2; D is possibly TRBD2 (6 bases). From germline, CDR1 is SGHNT and CDR2 YENEEA. The length of the CDR3 is 15 residues. Trimming removed 5 bases at V and 0 bases at J, with 10 bases between. CDR3 sequence (DNA): TGTGCCAGCAGCCCGGGGGATGCGAACACCGGGGAGCTGTTTTTT. This codes for CASSPGDANTGELFF.

This clone was seen only once. The genes are TRBV7-2 and TRBJ2-7; D is possibly TRBD2 (5 bases). CDR3 length: 13 residues. Looked up from germline, CDR1 is SGHTA and CDR2 is FQGNSA. The ends were cut back, 5 bases at V and 6 bases at J, with 14 bases in the middle. CDR3 region: CASSTPGMGEQYF. The CDR3 nucleotides are TGTGCCAGCAGCACCCCCGGGATGGGCGAGCAGTACTTC.

The chain uses TRBV18 and TRBJ2-5; the match to TRBD2 covers 10 bases. This CDR3 comprises 14 residues. With V trimmed by 4 bases and J by 2 bases, 1 base remained unmatched. CDR1 is KGHSH, CDR2 LQKENI, per germline. The CDR3 loop is CASSRTSGQETQYF. CDR3 nucleotide sequence: TGTGCCAGCTCACGGACTAGCGGTCAAGAGACCCAGTACTTC.

The rearrangement uses TRBV4-3 and TRBJ2-1; TRBD2 aligns across 8 bases. Looked up from germline, CDR1 is LGHNA and CDR2 is YSLEER. The CDR3 totals 16 residues. V lost 0 bases and J lost 2; bases outside the gene matches: 3. The CDR3 sequence is CASSQEQAGAYNEQFF. Written as DNA, the CDR3 is TGCGCCAGCAGCCAAGAACAAGCGGGAGCCTACAATGAGCAGTTCTTC.

The CDR3 bases are TGTGCCAGCAGTGAACAGTCGATAGCGGGGGGGGAGCAGTATTTT. It is translated as CASSEQSIAGGEQYF. This chain uses TRBV2 with TRBJ2-3; 11 bases map to TRBD2. Per the germline V gene, CDR1 is SNHLY and CDR2 is FYNNEI. The CDR3 length is 15 residues. V trimming: 2 bases; J trimming: 11 bases; junction bases outside the gene matches: 9.

The gene calls are TRBV7-9 and TRBJ2-5; D is unclear. CDR1 is SEHNR, CDR2 FQNEAQ, per germline (reference sequence). This CDR3 comprises 13 residues. V was cut by 3 bases and J by 5 bases, with 10 bases left in between. The CDR3 sequence is CASSLGTGETQYF. CDR3 DNA sequence: TGTGCCAGCAGCTTGGGCACTGGGGAGACCCAGTACTTC.

The rearrangement joins TRBV6-1 to TRBJ1-1; D unclear. Germline lookup yields CDR1 MNHNS and CDR2 SASEGT. The CDR3 totals 14 residues. Trimming pared 4 bases from V and 0 bases from J, leaving 9 bases between. CDR3 sequence reads: CASSVRSMNTEAFF. For the CDR3, the DNA is TGTGCCAGCAGTGTTAGGAGTATGAACACTGAAGCTTTCTTT.

The V call is TRBV5-4, the J call TRBJ2-6; 12 nucleotides match TRBD1. The V segment lost 5 bases and the J segment 2 bases; nucleotides outside the gene matches: 5. The CDR3 sequence is 17 residues long. The germline V gene encodes CDR1 SGHNT and CDR2 YYREEE (reference sequence). CDR3 bases: TGTGCCAGCAGAGCCGGGACAGGGGGCCCTGGGGCCAACGTCCTGACTTTC. This translates into CASRAGTGGPGANVLTF.

The chain carries TRBV5-1 and TRBJ2-5; weak D call: TRBD1 (6 bases). Deletions cut 0 bases from V and 5 bases from J, with 11 bases between. The CDR3 spans 14 residues. CDR1 and CDR2 from the germline V gene are SGHRS and YFSETQ. DNA for the CDR3: TGCGCCAGCAGCTTGGGGTCAGGGGTGGAGACCCAGTACTTC. This encodes CASSLGSGVETQYF.

The rearrangement joins TRBV28 to TRBJ1-2, with 7 bases aligning to TRBD1. Germline CDR1 MDHEN, CDR2 SYDVKM. The CDR3 loop spans 13 amino acids. After removal of 8 bases from V and 1 base from J, the junction contained 4 bases not matched to a gene. The CDR3 protein is CASRDSRNYGYTF. CDR3 DNA sequence: TGTGCCAGCCGGGACAGCCGTAACTATGGCTACACCTTC.

The CDR3 protein is CAWSVGTRADTQYF. CDR3 bases: TGTGCCTGGAGTGTCGGGACTAGGGCAGATACGCAGTATTTT. The chain links TRBV30 to TRBJ2-3, with 8 bases fitting TRBD2. V was clipped by 0 bases and J by 4 bases; unmatched bases: 3. Germline lookup yields CDR1 GTSNPN and CDR2 SVGIG (reference sequence). The CDR3 is 14 residues long.

This chain uses TRBV6-5 with TRBJ2-7; a weak D match, TRBD2 (6 bases). V gave up 0 bases and J gave up 4 bases, with 13 bases separating them. Germline V lookup: CDR1 MNHEY, CDR2 SVGAGI. This CDR3 spans 15 amino acids. This CDR3 reads CASSYSAGPGYEQYF. The CDR3 nucleotides read TGTGCCAGCAGTTACTCAGCGGGTCCCGGTTACGAGCAGTACTTC.

This chain connects TRBV7-6 to TRBJ1-4; TRBD1 matches at 9 bases. The CDR3 has 14 residues. In germline, CDR1 is SGHVS, CDR2 FNYEAQ. V lost 1 base to trimming and J lost 7 bases; unmatched junction nucleotides: 1. CDR3 protein: CASSLGTGAEKLFF. The CDR3 nucleotides are TGTGCCAGCAGCTTAGGGACAGGGGCTGAAAAACTGTTTTTT. The variable domain in full, with the rest retrieved from reference TRBV7-6 and TRBJ1-4, is GAGVSQSPRYKVTKRGQDVALRCDPISGHVSLYWYRQALGQGPEFLTYFNYEAQQDKSGLPNDRFSAERPEGSISTLTIQRTEQRDSAMYRCASSLGTGAEKLFFGSGTQLSVL.

The chain uses TRBV5-6 and TRBJ1-1; D is perhaps TRBD1 (5 bases). V dropped 0 bases and J dropped 0 bases, with 15 bases sitting between them. The CDR3 loop spans 17 amino acids. CDR1 and CDR2 from the germline V gene are SGHDT and YYEEEE. The CDR3 spells CASSLVGQVLMNTEAFF. In DNA form, the CDR3 reads TGTGCCAGCAGCTTGGTTGGACAAGTGCTCATGAACACTGAAGCTTTCTTT.

This chain connects TRBV6-5 to TRBJ1-5; 9 nucleotides align to TRBD1. This CDR3 has 15 residues. Looked up from germline, CDR1 is MNHEY and CDR2 is SVGAGI. With 6 bases clipped from V and 7 bases from J, the junction kept 10 bases outside the gene matches. The CDR3, as DNA: TGTGCCAGCAGCCTTACAGGGGGCAGTCGGCAGCCCCAGCATTTT. This codes for CASSLTGGSRQPQHF.

V is TRBV27 and J is TRBJ1-2; TRBD1 matches at 8 bases. There are 15 residues in the CDR3. CDR1 and CDR2 (germline): MNHEY, SMNVEV (reference sequence). J lost 5 bases, V lost 6 bases, and 11 bases had no gene match. The CDR3 loop is CASRPTDRGFYGYTF. The CDR3 DNA sequence: TGTGCCAGCAGACCGACCGACAGGGGTTTTTATGGCTACACCTTC.

This chain joins TRBV5-6 and TRBJ1-2; D possibly corresponds to TRBD1 (6 bases). This CDR3 spans 14 amino acids. Trimming stripped 7 bases from V and 5 bases from J, with 18 bases between. Germline loops: CDR1 SGHDT, CDR2 YYEEEE. The CDR3 loop is CASYGTRITYGYTF. As DNA, the CDR3 is TGTGCCAGCTATGGGACACGAATAACTTATGGCTACACCTTC.

This clone was counted between two and nine times. This sequence joins TRBV27 and TRBJ1-2; possibly TRBD1 for D (5 bases). Germline values: CDR1 MNHEY, CDR2 SMNVEV (reference sequence). The ends were cut back, 8 bases at V and 1 base at J, with 8 bases in the middle. The CDR3 covers 12 residues. DNA of the CDR3: TGTGCCAGCCACGGGGGTAACTATGGCTACACCTTC. This encodes CASHGGNYGYTF.

J is TRBJ1-4 and V is TRBV9; TRBD1 is a possible D gene (6 bases). The CDR3 has 15 residues. The ends were cut back, 4 bases at V and 5 bases at J, with 15 bases in the middle. Looked up from germline, CDR1 is SGDLS and CDR2 is YYNGEE. The CDR3 protein is CASSPGTTLNEKLFF. As DNA, the CDR3 is TGTGCCAGCAGCCCGGGGACAACCCTGAATGAAAAACTGTTTTTT.

This rearrangement joins TRBV30 to TRBJ2-6; 7 bases are shared with TRBD1. The germline V gene has CDR1 GTSNPN and CDR2 SVGIG (reference sequence). Trimming at V came to 1 base and at J to 1 base, leaving 16 bases not matched to a gene. The CDR3 spans 20 residues. The CDR3 loop is CAWSATTGYYTRSGANVLTF. The CDR3 DNA is TGTGCCTGGAGTGCCACGACAGGGTACTATACCAGGTCTGGGGCCAACGTCCTGACTTTC.

This chain joins TRBV10-3 and TRBJ2-7; 7 positions match TRBD1. The CDR3 extends over 13 amino acids. Trimming removed 11 bases from V and 0 bases from J; junction bases left unmatched: 7. The V gene's germline CDR1 is ENHRY and CDR2 SYGVKD. The CDR3 sequence is CAATGTASYEQYF. CDR3 DNA sequence: TGTGCCGCCACCGGGACAGCCTCCTACGAGCAGTACTTC.

This chain links TRBV5-4 with TRBJ2-7, with 7 bases matching TRBD1. The germline gives CDR1 SGHNT, CDR2 YYREEE (reference sequence). With 4 bases clipped from V and 5 bases from J, the junction kept 9 bases outside the gene matches. The CDR3 extends over 14 amino acids. This chain's CDR3 is CASSTRQGSNEQYF. The CDR3 DNA is TGTGCCAGCAGCACTCGACAGGGTAGCAACGAGCAGTACTTC.

The rearrangement uses TRBV27 and TRBJ1-2; unclear D gene. The CDR3 contains 16 residues. Trimming stripped 3 bases from V and 0 bases from J, with 14 bases between. CDR1 and CDR2 from the germline V gene are MNHEY and SMNVEV (reference sequence). This CDR3 reads CASSLVGLGTNYGYTF. Here the CDR3 DNA reads TGTGCCAGCAGTTTGGTCGGACTGGGAACTAACTATGGCTACACCTTC.

The chain employs TRBV29-1 and TRBJ1-2; no clear D. Trimming removed 5 bases from V and 2 bases from J, with 12 bases in between. This CDR3 spans 13 amino acids. Looked up from germline, CDR1 is SQVTM and CDR2 is ANQGSEA. The CDR3 bases are TGCAGCGTTTTCCTCAAAGCGAACTATGGCTACACCTTC. Its translation is CSVFLKANYGYTF.

The gene calls are TRBV30 and TRBJ2-2; 11 bases map to TRBD2. CDR3 length equals 16 residues. J gave up 6 bases and V 1 base, and 7 bases lay outside the gene matches. Germline V gives CDR1 GTSNPN, CDR2 SVGIG (reference sequence). DNA of the CDR3: TGTGCCTGGAGTGGATTGACTAGCGGGAAGGCCGGGGAGCTGTTTTTT. Protein: CAWSGLTSGKAGELFF.